The 4 T cell receptor beta chains listed next were all sequenced from one sample in a study of graft-versus-host responses after intestinal transplantation. These receptors have no known antigen. TCRdb keeps only in-frame clones here, not all; method: immunoSEQ multiplex PCR. The profile shows roughly 130,000 clones, 92% of them singletons. Here the sequenced sample was unstimulated CD4+ T cells sorted from spleen or lymph node cells, taken before intestinal transplant. Receptors were obtained from a human donor who received an intestinal transplant.

This clone showed up just once. This rearrangement joins TRBV19 to TRBJ2-7; 10 bases align to TRBD2. Germline assignment: CDR1 LNHDA and CDR2 SQIVND (reference sequence). The CDR3 covers 14 residues. J gave up 7 bases and V 5 bases, and 8 bases lay outside the gene matches. Here the CDR3 reads CASSQTSGPLEQYF. The CDR3, as DNA: TGTGCCAGTAGTCAGACTAGCGGGCCTTTAGAGCAGTACTTC. The entire variable domain, with the rest obtained from reference TRBV19 and TRBJ2-7, is as follows: DGGITQSPKYLFRKEGQNVTLSCEQNLNHDAMYWYRQDPGQGLRLIYYSQIVNDFQKGDIAEGYSVSREKKESFPLTVTSAQKNPTAFYLCASSQTSGPLEQYFGPGTRLTVT.

V gene TRBV19 combines with J gene TRBJ2-3; D might be TRBD2 (6 bases). Germline values: CDR1 LNHDA, CDR2 SQIVND (reference sequence). Trimming left V 2 bases short and J 3 bases short, with 12 bases between. CDR3 length: 15 amino acids. The CDR3 reads CASSIRGGETDTQYF. The CDR3 DNA reads as TGTGCCAGTAGTATACGGGGAGGAGAGACAGATACGCAGTATTTT. Filled out from reference TRBV19 and TRBJ2-3, the complete variable domain reads DGGITQSPKYLFRKEGQNVTLSCEQNLNHDAMYWYRQDPGQGLRLIYYSQIVNDFQKGDIAEGYSVSREKKESFPLTVTSAQKNPTAFYLCASSIRGGETDTQYFGPGTRLTVL.

The chain employs TRBV7-9 and TRBJ2-1; tentative D call: TRBD2 (6 bases). The length of the CDR3 is 16 residues. Germline V gene data show CDR1 as SEHNR and CDR2 as FQNEAQ (reference sequence). Trimming shortened V by 1 base and J by 8 bases, and 18 bases separated the two germline ends. In nucleotides, the CDR3 is TGTGCCAGCAGCTTAGGCGGAGGGGCCAAGGCAGATGAGCAGTTCTTC. Encoded protein: CASSLGGGAKADEQFF.

In its sample, this clone was seen once. The rearrangement joins TRBV5-4 to TRBJ2-5; no clear D gene. Germline values: CDR1 SGHNT, CDR2 YYREEE (reference sequence). V was pared by 2 bases and J by 1 base, with 9 bases between. The CDR3 sequence is 14 residues long. Written as DNA, the CDR3 is TGTGCCAGCAGCTTAGGTCGACGCCAAGAGACCCAGTACTTC. Its translation is CASSLGRRQETQYF.